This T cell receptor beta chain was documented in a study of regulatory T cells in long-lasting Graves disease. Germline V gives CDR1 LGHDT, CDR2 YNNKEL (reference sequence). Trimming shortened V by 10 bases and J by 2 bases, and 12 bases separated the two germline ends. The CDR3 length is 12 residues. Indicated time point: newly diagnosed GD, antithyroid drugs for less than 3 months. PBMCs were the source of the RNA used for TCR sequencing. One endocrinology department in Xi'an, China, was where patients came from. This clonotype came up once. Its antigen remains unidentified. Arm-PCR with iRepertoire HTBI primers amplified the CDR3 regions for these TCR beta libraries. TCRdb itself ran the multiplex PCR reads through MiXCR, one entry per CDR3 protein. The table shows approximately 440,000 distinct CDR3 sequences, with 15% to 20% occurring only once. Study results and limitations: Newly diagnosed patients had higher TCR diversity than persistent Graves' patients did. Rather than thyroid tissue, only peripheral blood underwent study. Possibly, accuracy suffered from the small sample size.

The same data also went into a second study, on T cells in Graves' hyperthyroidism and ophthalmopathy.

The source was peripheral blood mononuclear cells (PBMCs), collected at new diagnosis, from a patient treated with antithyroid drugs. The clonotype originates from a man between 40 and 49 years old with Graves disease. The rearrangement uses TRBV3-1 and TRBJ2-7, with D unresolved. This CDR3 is CATAAGAYEQYF. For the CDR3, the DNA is TGTGCCACCGCAGCAGGAGCCTACGAGCAGTACTTC.